This is a list of T cell receptor beta chains from one sample in a study of metastatic and nonmetastatic thyroid tumors. TCRdb reanalyzed the PCR reads via MiXCR. The repertoire holds approximately 24,000 clones, with 23% as singletons. The sample comprised blood. The receptors were gathered from a male donor with papillary thyroid cancer or a benign thyroid nodule (not recorded which). Some clones in this sample may be carry-over from other donors' samples. Each CDR3 is given with its conserved first and last residue.

TRBJ2-7 14 TRBV7-2 CASSPGQGFYEQYF
TRBJ2-1 14 TRBV5-1 CASSFGRVRDEQFF
TRBJ2-1 13 TRBV20-1 CSARDGEGGEQFF
TRBJ1-2 14 TRBV6-4 CASSSTGANYGYTF
TRBJ2-1 13 TRBV2 CASSEYRGDEQFF
TRBJ2-7 14 TRBV20-1 CSARVLDVSYEQYF
TRBJ1-5 12 TRBV20-1 CSAGQGPSTQHF
TRBJ2-7 15 TRBV10-2 CASSEAGWDSYEQYF
TRBJ2-3 12 TRBV11-2 CANGLGGDTQYF
TRBJ2-1 15 TRBV6-1 CASSEEAGKNNEQFF
TRBJ2-4 15 TRBV6-1 CASRVTASAKNIQYF
TRBJ2-5 13 TRBV6-2/TRBV6-3 CASRKTSWETQYF
TRBJ1-1 13 TRBV6-1 CASSRQGNTEAFF
TRBJ1-6 15 TRBV5-5 CASSLEQGLNSPLHF
TRBJ2-1 18 TRBV4-2 CASSQDQVSRGRGNEQFF
TRBJ2-2 14 TRBV6-4 CASSIEENTGELFF
TRBJ2-7 13 TRBV5-1 CASSFGQGNEQYF
TRBJ1-6 15 TRBV15 CATSRDRNYNSPLHF
TRBJ2-2 16 TRBV3-1 CASSQGPGAGTGELFF
TRBJ1-2 12 TRBV28 CASSYGNYGYTF
TRBJ2-1 19 TRBV11-2 CASSLVLAGGHRKNNEQFF
TRBJ2-7 12 TRBV19 CASSSGHYEQYF
TRBJ2-6 14 TRBV2 CASSASSGANVLTF
TRBJ1-5 16 TRBV6-2/TRBV6-3 CASSVHEGYSNQPQHF
TRBJ2-3 17 TRBV2 CASRAGRIPGGTDTQYF
TRBJ1-1 14 TRBV4-3 CASSQDKSGTEAFF
TRBJ2-3 12 TRBV28 CASRSGGDTQYF
TRBJ2-1 12 TRBV20-1 CSTDPDYNEQFF
TRBJ1-6 17 TRBV30 CAWSPTGPGQDFSPLHF
TRBJ1-2 17 TRBV6-1 CASSISDGGGANYGYTF
TRBJ2-5 15 TRBV7-9 CASSSSTQYQETQYF
TRBJ2-1 16 TRBV5-1 CASSKEQGARSYEQFF
TRBJ1-1 15 TRBV14 CASSQHQGKNTEAFF
TRBJ2-7 14 TRBV5-4 CASRPGGSSYEQYF
TRBJ2-2 14 TRBV7-3 CASSLTNGPGELFF
TRBJ1-3 16 TRBV25-1 CASSEYGQGTGNTIYF
TRBJ1-1 13 TRBV5-1 CASSLDRVGEAFF
TRBJ2-6 16 TRBV6-4 CASSEELGSGANVLTF
TRBJ2-1 14 TRBV6-2/TRBV6-3 CASSYKGSVDEQFF
TRBJ1-3 15 TRBV7-8 CASSRQPRSGNTIYF
TRBJ2-3 19 TRBV19 CASSMVFLTSGGYTDTQYF
TRBJ2-1 14 TRBV4-1 CASSQEGAYNEQFF
TRBJ2-7 14 TRBV2 CASSETGARYEQYF
TRBJ1-1 14 TRBV7-2 CASSFPGVRTEAFF
TRBJ2-3 14 TRBV18 CASSPREGLDTQYF
TRBJ2-5 11 TRBV29-1 CSAGEAETQYF
TRBJ2-7 15 TRBV27 CASSSRTSGFYEQYF
TRBJ2-1 13 TRBV20-1 CSGAHRSYNEQFF